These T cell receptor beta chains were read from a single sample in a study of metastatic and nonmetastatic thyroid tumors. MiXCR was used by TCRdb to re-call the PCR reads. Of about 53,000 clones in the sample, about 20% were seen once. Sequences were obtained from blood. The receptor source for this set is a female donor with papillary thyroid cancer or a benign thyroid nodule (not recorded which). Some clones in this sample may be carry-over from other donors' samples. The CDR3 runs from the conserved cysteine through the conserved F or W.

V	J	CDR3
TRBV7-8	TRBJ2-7	CASSFGQYGEQYF
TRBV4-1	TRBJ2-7	CASSRSNSYEQYF
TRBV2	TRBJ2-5	CASSRTGLETQYF
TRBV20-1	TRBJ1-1	CSATPRSGRPNTEAFF
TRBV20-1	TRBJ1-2	CSARYAQVGPPSGYTF
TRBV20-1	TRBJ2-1	CSARGTSESGEQFF
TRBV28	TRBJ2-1	CASSLWTSVIDEQFF
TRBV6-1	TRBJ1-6	CASRAPDGSSSPLHF
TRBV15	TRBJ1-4	CATSRDQGAGEKLFF
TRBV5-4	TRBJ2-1	CASSLAAESYNEQFF
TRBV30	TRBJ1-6	CAWSVVNSPLHF
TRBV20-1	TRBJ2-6	CSSPVSGANVLPF
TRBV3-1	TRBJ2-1	CASSLADTYNEQFF
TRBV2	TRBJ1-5	CASSGQGAYQPQHF
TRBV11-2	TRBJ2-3	CASSLGRGTDTQYF
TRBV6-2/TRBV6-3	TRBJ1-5	CASSYDRWNNQPQHF
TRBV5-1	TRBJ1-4	CASSLEDTGWEKLFF
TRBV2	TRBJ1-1	CASSLQGEGTEAFF
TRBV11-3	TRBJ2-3	CASSFSGTSGDTQYF
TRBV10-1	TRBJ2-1	CASSEGGFRGNEQFF
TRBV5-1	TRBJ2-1	CASSLGSFSSYNEQFF
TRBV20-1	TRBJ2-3	CSARVAGTDTQYF
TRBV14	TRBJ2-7	CASSPTVATSYEQYF
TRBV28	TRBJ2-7	CASSFLRGTRYEQYF
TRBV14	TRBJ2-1	CASSQDLPTGRLDEQLF
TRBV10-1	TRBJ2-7	CASSDPVSRLPYEQYF
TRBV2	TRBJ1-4	CASRGDRLNEKLFF
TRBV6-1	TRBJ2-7	CASSQTYEQYF
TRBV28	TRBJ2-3	CASSPHASGHTDTQYF
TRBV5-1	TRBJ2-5	CASSFAGGSKETQYF
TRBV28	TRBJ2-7	CASRDSYEQYF
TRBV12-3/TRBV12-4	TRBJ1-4	CASSLGEEKLFF
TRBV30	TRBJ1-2	CAWSQGAYGYTF
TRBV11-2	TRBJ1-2	CASSPERTVNGYTF
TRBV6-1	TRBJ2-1	CASRGGGPAQFF
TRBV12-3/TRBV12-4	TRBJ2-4	CASSPGTSGRGGIQYF
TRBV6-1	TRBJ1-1	CASIESTGYMNTEAFF
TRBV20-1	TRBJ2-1	CSATRLAGGYNEQFF
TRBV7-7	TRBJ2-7	CASSPGAGYEQYF
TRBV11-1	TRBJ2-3	CASSIFRTGSTDTQYF
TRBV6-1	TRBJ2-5	CAISQSQRRQETQYF
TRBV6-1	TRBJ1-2	CASSNRAGGYGYTF
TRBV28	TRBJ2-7	CASSLQGGYYEQYF
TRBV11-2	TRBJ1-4	CSSRRGVRRTNEKLFF
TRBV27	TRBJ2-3	CASSSSGTGGGTDTQYF